These 15 T cell receptor beta chains share one sample of origin, sequenced in a study of cytomegalovirus exposure and HLA in healthy donors. The PCR had 60 Vbeta and 13 Jbeta primers. Repertoires were generated with immunoSEQ multiplex PCR, while TCRdb's copy carries only in-frame clones and drops some. The sample holds under 130,000 clones, just under 80% seen once. What was sequenced was PBMCs. These receptors originate from a man aged 25 to 40 in good health and CMV-seronegative.

The chain employs TRBV11-2 and TRBJ2-1; 8 bases are a match to TRBD2. Germline-derived CDR1 and CDR2 are SGHAT and FQNNGV. The CDR3 totals 16 residues. V lost 3 bases to trimming and J lost 7 bases; unmatched junction nucleotides: 11. CDR3: CASSFKRETVYNEQFF. The CDR3 DNA reads as TGTGCCAGCAGCTTCAAGCGGGAGACGGTCTATAATGAGCAGTTCTTC. The entire variable domain, with the rest obtained from reference TRBV11-2 and TRBJ2-1, is as follows: EAGVAQSPRYKIIEKRQSVAFWCNPISGHATLYWYQQILGQGPKLLIQFQNNGVVDDSQLPKDRFSAERLKGVDSTLKIQPAKLEDSAVYLCASSFKRETVYNEQFFGPGTRLTVL.

In this sample, this clone turned up once. The chain is built from TRBV6-4 and TRBJ2-7, with 9 bases identical to TRBD1. V trimming: 8 bases; J trimming: 5 bases; junction bases outside the gene matches: 4. This CDR3 region has 12 residues. CDR1 is MRHNA, CDR2 SNTAGT, per germline. CDR3: CASGRDRDEQYF. CDR3 in DNA: TGTGCCAGCGGCCGGGACAGGGACGAGCAGTACTTC.

The chain employs TRBV25-1 and TRBJ2-3; D not certain. V was trimmed by 7 bases and J by 6 bases, leaving 11 bases between them. The germline V gene encodes CDR1 MGHDK and CDR2 SYGVNS. The CDR3 consists of 12 residues. The DNA for the CDR3 is TGTGCCAGCACCAACCCTCGGGATACGCAGTATTTT. Protein sequence: CASTNPRDTQYF.

The rearrangement joins TRBV28 to TRBJ1-5; possible D gene TRBD1, 5 bases. This CDR3 has 17 residues. With 2 bases removed from V and 2 bases from J, the gap between germline ends came to 16 bases. CDR1 and CDR2 from the germline V gene are MDHEN and SYDVKM. CDR3 DNA: TGTGCCAGCAGTTTAGGTGGCAGGGTAGAGGGCAATCAGCCCCAGCATTTT. Translation gives CASSLGGRVEGNQPQHF.

The rearrangement joins TRBV5-4 to TRBJ2-6; 10 bases map to TRBD1. The CDR3 has 17 residues. CDR1 SGHNT and CDR2 YYREEE come from the germline V gene (reference sequence). V lost 4 bases to trimming and J lost 1 base; unmatched junction nucleotides: 5. CDR3 residues: CASSPDRGASGANVLTF. CDR3 bases: TGTGCCAGCAGCCCGGACAGGGGGGCTTCTGGGGCCAACGTCCTGACTTTC.

The chain carries TRBV11-2 and TRBJ2-1, with unresolved D. Germline CDR1 is SGHAT and CDR2 is FQNNGV. V lost 8 bases and J 8 bases, leaving 13 bases between the germline ends. This CDR3 is built from 12 residues. The CDR3 reads CASAIKNYEQFF. The CDR3 DNA is TGTGCCAGCGCAATAAAGAACTATGAGCAGTTCTTC.

The rearrangement links TRBV7-6 to TRBJ2-3; D remains ambiguous. V lost 5 bases to trimming and J lost 0 bases, with 12 bases between them. The germline CDR1 and CDR2 sequences are SGHVS and FNYEAQ. The CDR3 runs to 15 residues. The CDR3 nucleotides read TGTGCCAGCAGCGACGGAGATGCTAGCACAGATACGCAGTATTTT. Translated, it gives CASSDGDASTDTQYF.

The chain joins TRBV5-1 to TRBJ2-3, with 7 bases aligning to TRBD2. The CDR3 has 16 residues. V lost 4 bases, J lost 0 bases, and 8 bases stayed unmatched. Germline loops: CDR1 SGHRS, CDR2 YFSETQ. The CDR3 loop is CASSPGGTDSTDTQYF. The CDR3 region has the DNA TGCGCCAGCAGCCCCGGGGGGACGGACAGCACAGATACGCAGTATTTT.

The chain uses TRBV19 and TRBJ1-3; D is ambiguous. CDR3 size: 15 residues. Trimming removed 3 bases from V and 0 bases from J, with 9 bases in between. The germline V gene encodes CDR1 LNHDA and CDR2 SQIVND (reference sequence). CDR3 in amino acids: CASSIQASSGNTIYF. CDR3 DNA sequence: TGTGCCAGTAGTATTCAGGCTTCCTCTGGAAACACCATATATTTT.

The chain employs TRBV7-2 and TRBJ1-1; TRBD1 aligns across 8 bases. V lost 4 bases to trimming and J lost 4 bases; unmatched junction nucleotides: 5. CDR3 length: 14 amino acids. Germline CDR1 reads SGHTA; CDR2 reads FQGNSA. The CDR3 loop reads CASSSQGVRTEAFF. The CDR3 DNA follows: TGTGCCAGCAGCTCACAGGGGGTGCGCACTGAAGCTTTCTTT.

The chain combines TRBV9 with TRBJ2-2; 9 bases line up with TRBD1. The CDR3 is 16 amino acids. Germline CDR1 reads SGDLS; CDR2 reads YYNGEE. V dropped 3 bases and J dropped 1; count of bases not matched to a gene: 4. DNA for the CDR3: TGTGCCAGCAGCGCGGACAGGGGAGGGAACACCGGGGAGCTGTTTTTT. Translated: CASSADRGGNTGELFF.

This chain joins TRBV11-2 and TRBJ2-7; perhaps TRBD1 as D (6 bases). Germline-derived CDR1 and CDR2 are SGHAT and FQNNGV. Trimming took 1 base from V and 4 from J, leaving 14 bases between them. The CDR3 contains 15 residues. The CDR3 is CASSLALQGEYEQYF. CDR3 nucleotide sequence: TGTGCCAGCAGCTTAGCTCTACAGGGCGAATACGAGCAGTACTTC.

The chain employs TRBV7-8 and TRBJ2-7; D remains unclear. The length of the CDR3 is 14 residues. From germline, CDR1 is SGHVS and CDR2 FQNEAQ. V dropped 4 bases and J dropped 0 bases, with 10 bases sitting between them. The DNA for the CDR3 is TGTGCCAGCAGCTCCCTACCAAGCTCCTACGAGCAGTACTTC. Amino acids: CASSSLPSSYEQYF.

This chain links TRBV10-3 with TRBJ2-5, with 7 bases lining up with TRBD1. Germline-derived CDR1 and CDR2 are ENHRY and SYGVKD. The CDR3 runs to 16 residues. With V trimmed by 5 bases and J by 5 bases, 14 bases remained unmatched. The CDR3 DNA reads TGTGCCATCAGTAATGCAGGGGGATCGGGTGGGGAGACCCAGTACTTC. It encodes CAISNAGGSGGETQYF.

The table lists this clone with a count of one. The V gene is TRBV18, the J gene TRBJ2-5, with unresolved D. CDR1 is KGHSH, CDR2 LQKENI, per germline. The CDR3 runs 12 residues. Trimming took 1 base from V and 5 from J, leaving 5 bases between them. The CDR3 sequence is CASSPREETQYF. CDR3 coding DNA: TGTGCCAGCTCACCACGAGAGGAGACCCAGTACTTC.